This entry features one T cell receptor beta chain sequence. This sample was taken from a study of glioma-infiltrating T cells. Between the trimmed V and J ends, which lost 6 bases and 5 bases, there was a span of 13 bases. The CDR3 is 13 residues long. Germline CDR1 and CDR2: MNHEY and SVGEGT. Amplification of TCR alpha and beta CDR3 regions from RNA used iRepertoire nested multiplex PCR. From the multiplex PCR reads, TCRdb called clonotypes with MiXCR, one entry per CDR3 protein. The data show about 400,000 distinct CDR3 sequences, roughly two fifths seen once. The sequenced material came from glioma tissue, nonneoplastic brain tissue, or PBMCs (not recorded which). The sequence was obtained from a human donor with low-grade glioma or glioblastoma, undergoing nonglioma brain surgery, or in good health (not recorded which). The chain links TRBV6-2 or TRBV6-3 to TRBJ1-1; possible D gene TRBD1, 5 bases. The CDR3 nucleotides read TGTGCCAGCAGCTGGGGGGTATCTACTGAAGCTTTCTTT. Protein: CASSWGVSTEAFF.